The rows below give T cell receptor beta chains drawn from one sample of a study of CD8+ T cells in alopecia areata. TCRdb keeps only in-frame clones here, not all; method: immunoSEQ multiplex PCR. This sample has some 220,000 clones, with more than 45% found just once. The sequencing here drew on CD4+ T cells sorted from blood, taken at week 4, from a patient treated with tofacitinib. The receptors come from a human donor with alopecia areata. Both conserved end residues are part of each CDR3. A D gene is named only where the DNA matches it firmly. Rows give clone size only sometimes, using once, few, many, or a class for an expanded clone.

j_call,d_call,v_call,clone_size,cdr3_nt,cdr3_aa
TRBJ1-2,-,TRBV6-1,-,TGTGCCAGCCTAATACAGGGTTGGTACGGCTACACCTTC,CASLIQGWYGYTF
TRBJ1-1,-,TRBV29-1,-,TGCAGCGTTGCATCCCGGTTGAACACTGAAGCTTTCTTT,CSVASRLNTEAFF
TRBJ2-1,TRBD2,TRBV2,-,TGTGCCAGCAGCAACACCGGGACTAGCGGGGGGACTCGTTACAATGAGCAGTTCTTC,CASSNTGTSGGTRYNEQFF
TRBJ2-3,TRBD1,TRBV30,few,TGTGCCTGGAGTGGGACAGGGAGACCGTATTTT,CAWSGTGRPYF
TRBJ1-6,-,TRBV9,-,TGTGCCAGCAGCGTAAGGTCACTTCGGGGCGATTCACCCCTCCACTTT,CASSVRSLRGDSPLHF
TRBJ2-3,-,TRBV9,-,TGTGCCAGCAGCGCGACGGCTTCAATCACAGATACGCAGTATTTT,CASSATASITDTQYF
TRBJ2-1,-,TRBV5-1,few,TGCGCCAGCAGCTTACCTATGGGCTACAATGAGCAGTTCTTC,CASSLPMGYNEQFF
TRBJ2-4,-,TRBV4-3,-,TGCGCCAGCAGCCAATTCGTAGCGGCGAAAAACATTCAGTACTTC,CASSQFVAAKNIQYF
TRBJ2-5,-,TRBV2,-,TGTGCCAGCAGTCGAGGGGTTACGGACTTC,CASSRGVTDF
TRBJ2-6,-,TRBV7-6,-,TGTGCCAGCAGCTTAGGAGGGGCTGGGGCCAACGTCCTGACTTTC,CASSLGGAGANVLTF
TRBJ2-6,-,TRBV5-1,-,TGCGCCAGCAGCTTTGGTTCTGGGGCCAACGTCCTGACTTTC,CASSFGSGANVLTF
TRBJ1-3,-,TRBV9,-,TGTGCCAGCAGCGTCACTCAGGGGTCAGGAAACACCATATATTTT,CASSVTQGSGNTIYF
TRBJ2-6,TRBD2,TRBV30,few,TGTGCCTGGAGTGGCCTAGCGGGGCTCTCTGGGGCCAACGTCCTGACTTTC,CAWSGLAGLSGANVLTF
TRBJ1-2,-,TRBV7-3,-,TGTGCCAGCAGCAAAGGGTCTTCTTTAGGGGCGGATGGCTACACCTTC,CASSKGSSLGADGYTF
TRBJ2-3,TRBD2,TRBV30,once,TGTGCCTGGAGTAGCGGGGGGCCAGGGAGGAGCACAGATACGCAGTATTTT,CAWSSGGPGRSTDTQYF
TRBJ2-7,-,TRBV29-1,-,TGCAGCGTCGAAGACACCCTCTACGAGCAGTACTTC,CSVEDTLYEQYF